This entry lists 24 T cell receptor beta chains sequenced from one sample in a study of blood T cell repertoires in COVID-19. Sequencing used immunoSEQ multiplex PCR; TCRdb keeps in-frame clones, though not all of them. The sample yields 150,000 to 200,000 clones, just under 90% seen once. Material for sequencing was peripheral blood. The source is a woman in her seventies with COVID-19, enrolled during active disease.

This clone appeared once. This chain connects TRBV10-3 to TRBJ1-1; possibly TRBD1 for D (6 bases). Germline V gives CDR1 ENHRY, CDR2 SYGVKD. The CDR3 sequence is 12 residues long. The germline V and J ends were trimmed by 7 bases and 7 bases, with 13 bases remaining between them. The CDR3 nucleotides are TGTGCCATCAAGGCCCCAGGGGATGAAGCTTTCTTT. This encodes CAIKAPGDEAFF.

The chain uses TRBV6-7 and TRBJ2-2, with D uncertain. TRBV6-7 is designated an ORF whose function remains uncertain. CDR3 length equals 14 residues. V dropped 1 base and J dropped 8 bases, with 11 bases sitting between them. CDR3 protein: CASSYWYLSGELFF. In DNA, the CDR3 is TGTGCCAGCAGTTACTGGTACCTGAGTGGGGAGCTGTTTTTT.

The chain links TRBV28 to TRBJ2-7; 8 nucleotides match TRBD1. The J segment lost 3 bases and the V segment lost 6 bases, leaving 4 bases of the junction unmatched. Germline loops: CDR1 MDHEN, CDR2 SYDVKM. The CDR3 is 13 residues long. DNA of the CDR3: TGTGCCAGCAGAACGGGACAGGACTACGAGCAGTACTTC. Protein: CASRTGQDYEQYF.

The V and J genes are TRBV19 and TRBJ1-4; 7 bases line up with TRBD1. The germline gives CDR1 LNHDA, CDR2 SQIVND (reference sequence). The CDR3 contains 15 residues. The ends lost 6 bases at V and 0 bases at J; junction bases unmatched: 4. CDR3 coding DNA: TGTGCCAGTAGAGGGGGCGGACCAACTAATGAAAAACTGTTTTTT. This sequence encodes CASRGGGPTNEKLFF.

Only a few counts were recorded for this clone. The chain combines TRBV5-4 with TRBJ2-7; 7 bases fit TRBD2. CDR1 is SGHNT and CDR2 is YYREEE in the germline V gene (reference sequence). V lost 4 bases to trimming and J lost 2 bases; unmatched junction nucleotides: 6. CDR3 length equals 14 residues. Here the CDR3 DNA reads TGTGCCAGCAGCCCGGGGGGTAGTACCTACGAGCAGTACTTC. Translating it yields CASSPGGSTYEQYF.

The V call is TRBV5-6, the J call TRBJ1-1, with no clear D. The CDR3 covers 14 residues. Trimming pared 5 bases from V and 6 bases from J, leaving 17 bases between. The germline CDR1 and CDR2 sequences are SGHDT and YYEEEE. DNA of the CDR3: TGTGCCAGCAGTAAGCGGGCGCAGTTCTCTGAAGCTTTCTTT. This encodes CASSKRAQFSEAFF.

The genes are TRBV28 and TRBJ1-5; 10 bases are shared with TRBD1. This CDR3 region has 15 residues. J was trimmed by 7 bases and V by 3 bases; bases with no gene match: 6. Germline-derived CDR1 and CDR2 are MDHEN and SYDVKM. The CDR3 bases are TGTGCCAGCAGTTTTGGGACAGGGGATTACCAGCCCCAGCATTTT. Its protein product is CASSFGTGDYQPQHF.

The chain has TRBV2 and TRBJ2-5, with 10 nucleotides matching TRBD2. The germline V gene encodes CDR1 SNHLY and CDR2 FYNNEI. J gave up 2 bases and V 7 bases, and 4 bases lay outside the gene matches. CDR3 length equals 14 residues. In DNA, the CDR3 is TGTGCCAGCAAGGGACTAGCGAGGCAAGAGACCCAGTACTTC. The encoded protein is CASKGLARQETQYF.

The genes are TRBV6-1 and TRBJ2-5; 8 bases agree with TRBD1. V shed 0 bases, J shed 5 bases, and the junction held 5 bases outside the gene matches. This CDR3 region has 15 residues. Germline V lookup: CDR1 MNHNS, CDR2 SASEGT. The CDR3 coding sequence is TGTGCCAGCAGTGAAGCTGGACAGGGTTGGGAGACCCAGTACTTC. As protein: CASSEAGQGWETQYF.

The J gene is TRBJ1-4, the V gene TRBV27; a possible D gene is TRBD1 (5 bases). Germline CDR1 reads MNHEY; CDR2 reads SMNVEV (reference sequence). The V end was cut by 6 bases, the J end by 5 bases, with 7 bases between. This CDR3 has 12 residues. CDR3 protein: CASSRQNEKLFF. The CDR3 nucleotides read TGTGCCAGCAGCCGACAGAATGAAAAACTGTTTTTT.

V is TRBV3-1 (or the pseudogene TRBV3-2) and J is TRBJ1-2; no clear D. There are 13 residues in the CDR3. Trimming cost V 0 bases and J 8 bases, with 10 bases left between them. Germline values: CDR1 LGHDT, CDR2 YNNKEL (reference sequence). The CDR3 region has the DNA TGTGCCAGCAGCCAAGACGCGGAGGTGGGCTACACCTTC. Its protein product is CASSQDAEVGYTF.

This clone was observed a few times. The chain recombines TRBV19 with TRBJ2-1; the match to TRBD2 covers 9 bases. CDR1 is LNHDA and CDR2 is SQIVND in the germline V gene (reference sequence). The CDR3 runs 14 residues. V lost 7 bases, J lost 5 bases, and 6 bases stayed unmatched. The CDR3 region is CASNPSGVNNEQFF. CDR3 coding DNA: TGTGCCAGTAACCCTAGCGGGGTAAACAATGAGCAGTTCTTC.

V usage is TRBV28 and J usage is TRBJ1-2, with D possibly matching TRBD1 (5 bases). The germline V gene encodes CDR1 MDHEN and CDR2 SYDVKM. The V end lost 4 bases, the J end lost 6 bases, and 21 bases lay between the germline ends. This CDR3 comprises 16 residues. The CDR3 region is CASSSPGGNPGDGYTF. As DNA, the CDR3 is TGTGCCAGCAGTTCCCCGGGGGGGAACCCGGGTGATGGCTACACCTTC.

CDR3 sequence (DNA): TGTGCCAGCAGCAAAGCGCTCGGACTAGCGGGATCGGGAGTGCAAGAGACCCAGTACTTC. Its protein is CASSKALGLAGSGVQETQYF. The chain recombines TRBV21-1 with TRBJ2-5; the table gives TRBD2 as D, unverified against the DNA. TRBV21-1 is designated a pseudogene. The CDR3 has 20 amino acids.

CDR3 sequence: CASSLDRVNTEAFF. The CDR3 DNA follows: TGTGCCAGCAGCCTCGACAGGGTTAACACTGAAGCTTTCTTT. The chain links TRBV28 to TRBJ1-1, with 7 bases identical to TRBD1. The V gene's germline CDR1 is MDHEN and CDR2 SYDVKM. The CDR3 extends over 14 amino acids. V dropped 6 bases and J dropped 2; count of bases not matched to a gene: 6.

The CDR3 protein is CASSLVLQGAYNEQFF. Written as DNA, the CDR3 is TGCGCCAGCAGCTTGGTTTTGCAGGGGGCCTACAATGAGCAGTTCTTC. The V call is TRBV5-1, the J call TRBJ2-1; 7 bases are shared with TRBD1. Looked up from germline, CDR1 is SGHRS and CDR2 is YFSETQ. This CDR3 is built from 16 residues. V was pared by 0 bases and J by 2 bases, with 5 bases of the junction left unmatched.

This chain joins TRBV6-1 and TRBJ2-7; 14 positions match TRBD2. Germline V CDR1 and CDR2: MNHNS, SASEGT. J was trimmed by 6 bases and V by 4 bases; bases with no gene match: 11. This CDR3 spans 17 amino acids. CDR3 in DNA: TGTGCCAGCAGTGGGAAAGGGACTAGCGGGAGTTCGGTCGAGCAGTACTTC. It is translated as CASSGKGTSGSSVEQYF.

The chain combines TRBV14 with TRBJ1-2; no reliable D call. Trimming pared 5 bases from V and 2 bases from J, leaving 15 bases between. This CDR3 is 15 amino acids long. Germline values: CDR1 SGHDN, CDR2 FVKESK. The CDR3 loop reads CASSERVPTNYGYTF. Written as DNA, the CDR3 is TGTGCCAGCAGCGAACGGGTCCCGACCAACTATGGCTACACCTTC.

This clone was recorded only once. The chain links TRBV5-1 to TRBJ2-1; perhaps TRBD2 as D (5 bases). The CDR3 runs to 16 residues. Trimming cost V 0 bases and J 0 bases, with 10 bases left between them. CDR1 SGHRS and CDR2 YFSETQ come from the germline V gene. Here the CDR3 DNA reads TGCGCCAGCAGCTTGGCCATACTAGACTCCTACAATGAGCAGTTCTTC. It specifies CASSLAILDSYNEQFF.

J is TRBJ1-2 and V is TRBV4-2; tentatively, D is TRBD1 (6 bases). The CDR3 consists of 14 residues. Germline values: CDR1 LGHNA, CDR2 YNFKEQ. V lost 1 base and J 2 bases, leaving 8 bases between the germline ends. CDR3 loop: CASSQGTGNYGYTF. The CDR3 DNA reads as TGTGCCAGCAGCCAAGGAACAGGGAACTATGGCTACACCTTC.

The gene calls are TRBV19 and TRBJ1-1; D is uncertain. The CDR3 is 12 amino acids. Germline loops: CDR1 LNHDA, CDR2 SQIVND (reference sequence). V was trimmed by 0 bases and J by 6 bases, leaving 5 bases between them. The CDR3, as DNA: TGTGCCAGTAGTATAGATCTCTCTGAAGCTTTCTTT. Amino acid sequence: CASSIDLSEAFF. The whole variable domain, remainder taken from reference TRBV19 and TRBJ1-1, is DGGITQSPKYLFRKEGQNVTLSCEQNLNHDAMYWYRQDPGQGLRLIYYSQIVNDFQKGDIAEGYSVSREKKESFPLTVTSAQKNPTAFYLCASSIDLSEAFFGQGTRLTVV.

The chain combines TRBV7-2 with TRBJ2-7; TRBD2 is a possible D gene (5 bases). CDR1 is SGHTA and CDR2 is FQGNSA in the germline V gene. The CDR3 loop spans 13 amino acids. With 4 bases removed from V and 7 bases from J, the gap between germline ends came to 14 bases. The CDR3 DNA reads TGTGCCAGCAGCTCAAGACGACCGGGGGAGCAGTACTTC. Its protein is CASSSRRPGEQYF.

The chain recombines TRBV24-1 with TRBJ2-5, with D possibly being TRBD2 (6 bases). Germline V lookup: CDR1 KGHDR, CDR2 SFDVKD. The CDR3 contains 11 residues. Trimming removed 12 bases from V and 3 bases from J, with 10 bases in between. The CDR3 reads CAGGAEETQYF. In nucleotides, the CDR3 is TGTGCCGGAGGGGCGGAAGAGACCCAGTACTTC.

This chain uses TRBV28 with TRBJ1-6, with D perhaps matching TRBD1 (5 bases). The CDR3 loop spans 13 amino acids. V lost 4 bases and J 8 bases, leaving 9 bases between the germline ends. The germline CDR1 and CDR2 sequences are MDHEN and SYDVKM. The DNA for the CDR3 is TGTGCCAGCAGTTCATCAGGGTATTCACCCCTCCACTTT. Translating it yields CASSSSGYSPLHF.